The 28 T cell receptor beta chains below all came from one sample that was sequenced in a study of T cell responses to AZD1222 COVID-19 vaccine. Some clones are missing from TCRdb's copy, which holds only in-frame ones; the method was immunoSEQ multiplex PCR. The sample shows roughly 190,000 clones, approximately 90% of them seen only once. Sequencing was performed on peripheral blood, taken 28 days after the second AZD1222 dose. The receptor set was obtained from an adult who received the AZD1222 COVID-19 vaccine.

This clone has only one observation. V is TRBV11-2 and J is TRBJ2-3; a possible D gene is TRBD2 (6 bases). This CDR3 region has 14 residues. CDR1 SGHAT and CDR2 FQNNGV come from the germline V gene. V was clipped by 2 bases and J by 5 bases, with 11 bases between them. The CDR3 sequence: CASSLRGSGDTQYF. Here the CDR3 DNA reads TGTGCCAGCAGCTTACGGGGGTCTGGAGATACGCAGTATTTT.

CDR3 nucleotides: TGTGCCAGCAGCCTTCAGGGGGACAGGGCAAATGAGCAGTTCTTC. Translating gives CASSLQGDRANEQFF. The gene calls are TRBV7-3 and TRBJ2-1; 9 bases align to TRBD1. J gave up 7 bases and V 5 bases, and 9 bases lay outside the gene matches. In germline, CDR1 is SGHTA, CDR2 FQGTGA. The CDR3 totals 15 residues. Full variable domain (remainder filled in from reference TRBV7-3 and TRBJ2-1): GAGVSQTPSNKVTEKGKYVELRCDPISGHTALYWYRQSLGQGPEFLIYFQGTGAADDSGLPNDRFFAVRPEGSVSTLKIQRTERGDSAVYLCASSLQGDRANEQFFGPGTRLTVL.

CDR3 loop: CASSLEGRGITKNIQYF. The DNA of the CDR3 is TGCGCCAGCAGCTTGGAAGGCAGGGGTATTACCAAAAACATTCAGTACTTC. The chain has TRBV5-1 and TRBJ2-4, with a possible D match to TRBD1 (6 bases). The CDR3 length is 17 residues. CDR1 and CDR2 from the germline V gene are SGHRS and YFSETQ. V was cut by 0 bases and J by 2 bases, with 15 bases left in between.

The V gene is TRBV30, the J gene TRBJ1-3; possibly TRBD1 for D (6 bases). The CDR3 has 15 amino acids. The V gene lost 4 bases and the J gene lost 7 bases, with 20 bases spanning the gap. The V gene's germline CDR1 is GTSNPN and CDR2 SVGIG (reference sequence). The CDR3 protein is CAWTIRQALRNTIYF. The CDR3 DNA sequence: TGTGCCTGGACCATTCGACAGGCACTGCGGAACACCATATATTTT.

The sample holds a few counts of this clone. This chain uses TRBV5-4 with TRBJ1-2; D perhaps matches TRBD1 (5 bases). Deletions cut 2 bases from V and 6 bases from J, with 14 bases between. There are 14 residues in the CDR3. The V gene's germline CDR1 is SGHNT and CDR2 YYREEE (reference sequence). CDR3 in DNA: TGTGCCAGCAGCTTCAGCGACAGCCCCGATGGCTACACCTTC. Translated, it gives CASSFSDSPDGYTF.

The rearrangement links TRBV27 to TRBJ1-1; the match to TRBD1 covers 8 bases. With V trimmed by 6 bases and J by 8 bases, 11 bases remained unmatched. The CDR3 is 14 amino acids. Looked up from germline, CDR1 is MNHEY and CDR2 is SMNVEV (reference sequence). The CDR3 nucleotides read TGTGCCAGCAGGGATGGACAGGGCCCCGTAGAAGCTTTCTTT. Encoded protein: CASRDGQGPVEAFF.

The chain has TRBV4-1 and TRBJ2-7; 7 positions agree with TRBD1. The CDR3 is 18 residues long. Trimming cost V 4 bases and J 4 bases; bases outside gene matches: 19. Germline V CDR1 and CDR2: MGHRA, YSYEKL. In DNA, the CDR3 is TGCGCCAGCAGCCCGAAAGAGGTAATGGGACAGTCCTTTTACGAGCAGTACTTC. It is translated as CASSPKEVMGQSFYEQYF.

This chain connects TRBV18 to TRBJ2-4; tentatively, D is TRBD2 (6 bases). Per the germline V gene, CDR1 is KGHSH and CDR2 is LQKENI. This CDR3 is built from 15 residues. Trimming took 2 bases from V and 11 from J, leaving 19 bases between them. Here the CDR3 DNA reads TGTGCCAGCTCACCAACGTCTCCCCGGGGAGGTGTTCAGTACTTC. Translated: CASSPTSPRGGVQYF.

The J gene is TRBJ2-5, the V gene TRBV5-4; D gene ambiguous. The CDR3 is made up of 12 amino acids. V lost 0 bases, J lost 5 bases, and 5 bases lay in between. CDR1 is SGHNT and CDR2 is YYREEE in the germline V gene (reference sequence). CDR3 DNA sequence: TGTGCCAGCAGCTTGGAGGGCGAGACCCAGTACTTC. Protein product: CASSLEGETQYF. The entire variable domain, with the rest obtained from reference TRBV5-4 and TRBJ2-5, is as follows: ETGVTQSPTHLIKTRGQQVTLRCSSQSGHNTVSWYQQALGQGPQFIFQYYREEENGRGNFPPRFSGLQFPNYSSELNVNALELDDSALYLCASSLEGETQYFGPGTRLLVL.

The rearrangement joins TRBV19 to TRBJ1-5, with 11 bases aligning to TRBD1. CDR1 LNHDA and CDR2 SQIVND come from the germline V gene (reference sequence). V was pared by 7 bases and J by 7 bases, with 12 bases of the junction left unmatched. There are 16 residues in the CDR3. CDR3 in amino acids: CASTSPPRTGGQPQHF. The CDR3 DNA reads TGTGCCAGTACCTCTCCTCCGAGGACAGGGGGCCAGCCCCAGCATTTT.

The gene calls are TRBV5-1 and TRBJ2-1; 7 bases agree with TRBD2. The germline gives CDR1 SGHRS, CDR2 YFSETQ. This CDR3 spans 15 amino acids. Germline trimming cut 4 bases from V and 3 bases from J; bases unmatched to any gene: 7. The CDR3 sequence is CASSPGGTLYNEQFF. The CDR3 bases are TGCGCCAGCAGCCCCGGGGGGACGCTCTACAATGAGCAGTTCTTC.

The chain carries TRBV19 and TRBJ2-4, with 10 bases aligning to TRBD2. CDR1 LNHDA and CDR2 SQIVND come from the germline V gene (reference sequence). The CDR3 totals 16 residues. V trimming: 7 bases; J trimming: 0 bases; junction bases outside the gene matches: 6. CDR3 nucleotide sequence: TGTGCCAGTACTAGCGGGGGTCTTTCAGCCAAAAACATTCAGTACTTC. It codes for CASTSGGLSAKNIQYF.

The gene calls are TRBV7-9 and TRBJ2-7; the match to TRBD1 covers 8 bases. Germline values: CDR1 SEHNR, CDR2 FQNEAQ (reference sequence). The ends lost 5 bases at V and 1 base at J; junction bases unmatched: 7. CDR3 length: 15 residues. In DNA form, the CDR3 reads TGTGCCAGCAGCCGCGACCGGACAGGGTCCTACGAGCAGTACTTC. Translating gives CASSRDRTGSYEQYF.

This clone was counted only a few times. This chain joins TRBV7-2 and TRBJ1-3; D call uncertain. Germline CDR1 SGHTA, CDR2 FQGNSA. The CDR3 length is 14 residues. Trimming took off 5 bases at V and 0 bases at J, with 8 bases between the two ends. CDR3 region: CASSLQSSGNTIYF. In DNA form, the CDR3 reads TGTGCCAGCAGCCTTCAAAGCTCTGGAAACACCATATATTTT.

In DNA, the CDR3 is TGTGCCAGCAATCTGGGGGTATCGTGGAATCAGCCCCAGCATTTT. Amino acid sequence: CASNLGVSWNQPQHF. The rearrangement joins TRBV6-5 to TRBJ1-5; perhaps TRBD1 as D (5 bases). Germline lookup yields CDR1 MNHEY and CDR2 SVGAGI. This CDR3 has 15 residues. Trimming removed 7 bases at V and 4 bases at J, with 17 bases between.

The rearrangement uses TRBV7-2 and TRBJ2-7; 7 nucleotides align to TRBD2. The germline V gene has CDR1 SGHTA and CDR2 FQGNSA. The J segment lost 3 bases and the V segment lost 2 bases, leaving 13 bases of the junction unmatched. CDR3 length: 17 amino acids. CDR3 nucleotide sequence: TGTGCCAGCAGCTTAAGGTACCGGCAGGGAGGGAGCTACGAGCAGTACTTC. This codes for CASSLRYRQGGSYEQYF.

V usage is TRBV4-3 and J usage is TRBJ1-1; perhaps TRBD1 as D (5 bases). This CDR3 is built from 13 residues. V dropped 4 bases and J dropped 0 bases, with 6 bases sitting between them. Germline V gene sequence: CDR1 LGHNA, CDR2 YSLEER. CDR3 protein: CASSPTVNTEAFF. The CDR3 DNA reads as TGCGCCAGCAGCCCGACAGTGAACACTGAAGCTTTCTTT.

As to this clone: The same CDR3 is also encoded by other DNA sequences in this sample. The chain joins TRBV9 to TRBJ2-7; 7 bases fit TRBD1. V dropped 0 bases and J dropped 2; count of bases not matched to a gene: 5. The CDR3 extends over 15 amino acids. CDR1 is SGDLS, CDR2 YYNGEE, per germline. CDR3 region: CASSVAPGQTYEQYF. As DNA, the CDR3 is TGTGCCAGCAGCGTAGCTCCGGGACAGACCTACGAGCAGTACTTC.

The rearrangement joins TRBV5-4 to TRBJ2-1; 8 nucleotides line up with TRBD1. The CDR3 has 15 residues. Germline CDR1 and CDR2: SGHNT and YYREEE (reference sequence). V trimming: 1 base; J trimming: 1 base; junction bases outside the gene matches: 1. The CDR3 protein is CASSLRDRSYNEQFF. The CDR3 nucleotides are TGTGCCAGCAGCTTGAGGGACAGGTCCTACAATGAGCAGTTCTTC.

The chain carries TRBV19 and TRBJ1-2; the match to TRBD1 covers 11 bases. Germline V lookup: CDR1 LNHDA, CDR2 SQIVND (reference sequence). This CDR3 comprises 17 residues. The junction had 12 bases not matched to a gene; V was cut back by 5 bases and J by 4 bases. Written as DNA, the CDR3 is TGTGCCAGTAGTCCCCGGGACAGGGGGTATTCACGCTATGGCTACACCTTC. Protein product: CASSPRDRGYSRYGYTF.

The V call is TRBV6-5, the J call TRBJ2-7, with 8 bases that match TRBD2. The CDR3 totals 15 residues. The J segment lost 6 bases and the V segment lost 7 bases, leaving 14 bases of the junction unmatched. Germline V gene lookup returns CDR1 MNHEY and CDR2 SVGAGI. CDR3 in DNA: TGTGCCAGCAAAGCGGGAGTCCTCCAACTCCGCGAGCAGTACTTC. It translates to CASKAGVLQLREQYF.

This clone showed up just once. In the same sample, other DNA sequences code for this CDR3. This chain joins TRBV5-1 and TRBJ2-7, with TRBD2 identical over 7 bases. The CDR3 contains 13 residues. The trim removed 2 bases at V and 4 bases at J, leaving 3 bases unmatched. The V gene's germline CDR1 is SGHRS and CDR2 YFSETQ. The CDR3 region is CASSLASGYEQYF. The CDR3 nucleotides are TGCGCCAGCAGCTTAGCTAGCGGATACGAGCAGTACTTC.

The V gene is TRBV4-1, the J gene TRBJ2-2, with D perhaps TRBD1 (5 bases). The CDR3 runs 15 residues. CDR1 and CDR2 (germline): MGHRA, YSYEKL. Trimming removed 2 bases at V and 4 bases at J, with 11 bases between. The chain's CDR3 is CASSQPLRATGELFF. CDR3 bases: TGCGCCAGCAGCCAACCGCTCAGGGCCACCGGGGAGCTGTTTTTT.

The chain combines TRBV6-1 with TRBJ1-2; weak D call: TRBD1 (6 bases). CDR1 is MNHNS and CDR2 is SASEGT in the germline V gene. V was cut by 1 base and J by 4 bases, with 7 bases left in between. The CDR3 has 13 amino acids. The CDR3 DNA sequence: TGTGCCAGCAGTGAAGAACAGGGCTATGGCTACACCTTC. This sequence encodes CASSEEQGYGYTF.

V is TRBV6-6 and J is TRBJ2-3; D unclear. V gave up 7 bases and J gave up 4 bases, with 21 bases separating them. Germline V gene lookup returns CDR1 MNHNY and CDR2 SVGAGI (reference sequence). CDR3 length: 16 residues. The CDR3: CASILRGRHFPDTQYF. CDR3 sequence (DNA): TGTGCCAGCATCCTCCGCGGTAGGCACTTCCCAGATACGCAGTATTTT.

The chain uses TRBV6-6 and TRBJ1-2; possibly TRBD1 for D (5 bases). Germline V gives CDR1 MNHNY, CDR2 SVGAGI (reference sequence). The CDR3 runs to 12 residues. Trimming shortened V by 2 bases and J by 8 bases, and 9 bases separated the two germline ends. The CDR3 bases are TGTGCCAGCAGTTACGGGGGGAAAGGCTACACCTTC. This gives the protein CASSYGGKGYTF.

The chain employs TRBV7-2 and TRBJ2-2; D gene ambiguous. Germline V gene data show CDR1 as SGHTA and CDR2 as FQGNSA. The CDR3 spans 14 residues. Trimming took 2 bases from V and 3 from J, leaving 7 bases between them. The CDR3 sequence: CASSLKTDTGELFF. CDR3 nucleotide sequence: TGTGCCAGCAGCTTAAAAACAGACACCGGGGAGCTGTTTTTT.

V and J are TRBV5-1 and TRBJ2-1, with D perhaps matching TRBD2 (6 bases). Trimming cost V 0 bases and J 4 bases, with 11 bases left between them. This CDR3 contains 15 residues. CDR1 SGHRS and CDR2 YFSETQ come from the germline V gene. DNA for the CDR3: TGCGCCAGCAGCTTGGGCGGGGAACTGTACAATGAGCAGTTCTTC. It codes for CASSLGGELYNEQFF.